These T cell receptor beta chains were read from a single sample in a study of OX40 agonist ivuxolimab in advanced cancers. Method: immunoSEQ multiplex PCR; TCRdb's copy keeps in-frame clones and lacks some. The sample has around 83,000 clones, 91% seen once. Sequenced material: CD4+ or CD8+ T cells sorted from blood, taken in a trial of the OX40 agonist ivuxolimab. These receptors originate from an adult with an advanced solid tumor such as melanoma, head and neck, liver or kidney cancer. The CDR3 runs from the conserved cysteine through the conserved F or W. D genes are given only for firm matches. A row's size may be missing; if present it is once, few, many or a size class.

v_gene	d_gene	j_gene	abundance	CDR3aa	CDR3nt
TRBV25-1	.	TRBJ1-1	.	CASRSRGQDVVNTEAFF	TGTGCCAGCAGATCGAGAGGGCAGGACGTTGTAAACACTGAAGCTTTCTTT
TRBV5-1	.	TRBJ1-2	.	CASSSEGNYGYTF	TGCGCCAGCAGCTCCGAAGGTAACTATGGCTACACCTTC
TRBV19	TRBD1	TRBJ2-7	.	CASSHSGTGDEQYF	TGTGCCAGTAGTCACTCCGGGACAGGGGACGAGCAGTACTTC
TRBV18	.	TRBJ2-7	.	CASSPAGTSPEQYF	TGTGCCAGCTCACCTGCCGGGACAAGTCCCGAGCAGTACTTC
TRBV18	.	TRBJ2-5	.	CASSRQVQETQYF	TGTGCCAGCTCGCGACAGGTCCAAGAGACCCAGTACTTC
TRBV29-1	TRBD1	TRBJ1-1	.	CSVNRGGYTEAFF	TGCAGCGTTAACAGGGGAGGGTACACTGAAGCTTTCTTT
TRBV25-1	.	TRBJ1-3	.	CASSEYLAGESSGNTIYF	TGTGCCAGCAGTGAATACCTGGCAGGGGAAAGCTCTGGAAACACCATATATTTT
TRBV30	.	TRBJ1-5	few	CAWSVFDQPQHF	TGTGCCTGGAGTGTATTCGATCAGCCCCAGCATTTT
TRBV5-4	TRBD2	TRBJ2-5	.	CASSLAGNQETQYF	TGTGCCAGCTCCCTAGCGGGGAACCAAGAGACCCAGTACTTC
TRBV4-3	.	TRBJ1-4	few	CASSQDPAVRGREKLFF	TGCGCCAGCAGCCAAGATCCGGCGGTTAGGGGGAGGGAAAAACTGTTTTTT
TRBV11-3	.	TRBJ2-7	.	CASSLDLTVEEQYF	TGTGCCAGCAGCTTAGATCTGACCGTAGAGGAGCAGTACTTC
TRBV9	.	TRBJ2-3	.	CASSLWSEDTQYF	TGTGCCAGCAGCCTTTGGTCCGAAGATACGCAGTATTTT
TRBV30	.	TRBJ2-2	once	CAWSSQGPGELFF	TGTGCCTGGAGTTCCCAGGGGCCCGGGGAGCTGTTTTTT
TRBV29-1	.	TRBJ2-7	.	CSVVGLRSDEQYF	TGCAGCGTTGTTGGGTTACGGAGTGACGAGCAGTACTTC
TRBV5-6	TRBD2	TRBJ2-5	.	CASSSGTSGTRTQYF	TGTGCCAGCAGCTCCGGGACTAGCGGGACAAGGACCCAGTACTTC
TRBV6-6	.	TRBJ1-1	.	CASKIGVNTEAFF	TGTGCCAGCAAGATCGGGGTGAACACTGAAGCTTTCTTT
TRBV6-5	TRBD1	TRBJ2-7	.	CASSYSGTGSYEQYF	TGTGCCAGCAGTTATTCCGGGACAGGGAGCTACGAGCAGTACTTC
TRBV19	.	TRBJ2-1	.	CASSIGWVGYEQFF	TGTGCCAGTAGTATCGGATGGGTAGGGTATGAGCAGTTCTTC
TRBV7-2	TRBD1	TRBJ2-7	once	CASSATGGGYEQYF	TGTGCCAGCAGCGCGACAGGGGGGGGCTACGAGCAGTACTTC
TRBV6-9	.	TRBJ2-5	.	CASSYSTGETQYF	TGTGCCAGCAGTTACAGTACGGGAGAGACCCAGTACTTC
TRBV7-9	TRBD1	TRBJ1-3	.	CASRQGAGNTIYF	TGTGCCAGCCGACAGGGGGCTGGAAACACCATATATTTT
TRBV5-4	.	TRBJ2-6	.	CASSRWGSGANVLTF	TGTGCCAGCAGCCGGTGGGGGTCTGGGGCCAACGTCCTGACTTTC
TRBV6-6	TRBD1	TRBJ2-7	.	CASTLSDRVYEQYF	TGTGCCAGCACTTTATCGGACAGGGTCTACGAGCAGTACTTC
TRBV15	.	TRBJ1-5	.	CATSRAQYNQPQHF	TGTGCCACCAGCAGAGCACAGTATAATCAGCCCCAGCATTTT
TRBV7-9	TRBD1	TRBJ1-5	.	CASSTGQGSRPQHF	TGTGCCAGCAGCACCGGACAGGGCTCACGGCCCCAGCATTTT
TRBV13	.	TRBJ2-7	few	CASSLLLGEQYF	TGTGCCAGCAGCTTACTTTTAGGCGAGCAGTACTTC
TRBV6-1	.	TRBJ2-7	.	CASSMGFGSLGEQYF	TGTGCCAGCTCAATGGGGTTCGGTAGTTTAGGCGAGCAGTACTTC
TRBV10-3	TRBD2	TRBJ2-1	.	CATAGTSGISYNEQFF	TGTGCCACCGCCGGGACTAGCGGGATCTCCTACAATGAGCAGTTCTTC
TRBV6-5	.	TRBJ2-5	.	CASSYGGLETQYF	TGTGCCAGCAGTTACGGGGGACTCGAGACCCAGTACTTC
TRBV6-5	.	TRBJ2-1	once	CASSYGRTDYNEQFF	TGTGCCAGCAGTTATGGACGGACAGACTACAATGAGCAGTTCTTC
TRBV28	TRBD2	TRBJ2-7	once	CASSLGSLAGVGEQYF	TGTGCCAGCAGTTTAGGAAGTCTAGCGGGAGTGGGGGAGCAGTACTTC
TRBV6-1	.	TRBJ2-1	.	CASSGSRDTQSYNEQFF	TGTGCCAGCAGTGGAAGCCGGGACACCCAATCCTACAATGAGCAGTTCTTC
TRBV27	.	TRBJ1-5	.	CASSLGVGQPQHF	TGTGCCAGCAGTTTAGGGGTAGGTCAGCCCCAGCATTTT
TRBV7-2	.	TRBJ1-4	.	CASSHGVSSEKLFF	TGTGCCAGCAGCCACGGGGTGTCGAGTGAAAAACTGTTTTTT
TRBV5-1	.	TRBJ2-3	once	CASSLTGTDTQYF	TGCGCCAGCAGCCTTACAGGCACAGATACGCAGTATTTT
TRBV6-1	.	TRBJ2-3	.	CASRGTTDTQYF	TGTGCCAGCAGGGGGACCACAGATACGCAGTATTTT
TRBV15	.	TRBJ1-1	.	CATSRDPIMNTEAFF	TGTGCCACCAGCAGAGATCCCATTATGAACACTGAAGCTTTCTTT